This T cell receptor beta chain stems from a study of technical replicates of blood from several donors. The protocol was immunoSEQ multiplex PCR, while the TCRdb copy is restricted to in-frame clones and leaves out a portion. The table includes 60,000 to 70,000 clones, roughly 98% detected once. This CDR3 has 12 amino acids. Germline CDR1 and CDR2: MDHEN and SYDVKM. The V and J ends lost 0 bases and 7 bases respectively, with 4 bases between them. This clonotype was sampled from a human donor in good health. The sample comprised T cells isolated from PBMCs. This rearrangement joins TRBV28 to TRBJ2-1, with unresolved D. For the CDR3, the DNA is TGTGCCAGCAGTTTATGGGCAAATGAGCAGTTCTTC. It yields the protein CASSLWANEQFF.